Each of the 20 T cell receptor beta chains below was sequenced from the same sample in a study of T cell responses to AZD1222 COVID-19 vaccine. Produced via immunoSEQ multiplex PCR; TCRdb's table is partial and in-frame only. The sample records some 160,000 clones, about nine tenths being singletons. Material: peripheral blood, obtained on day 0 of AZD1222 vaccination. These receptors were taken from an adult in good health.

The chain joins TRBV28 to TRBJ1-5, with D perhaps matching TRBD1 (5 bases). The CDR3 loop spans 16 amino acids. Trimming took off 4 bases at V and 4 bases at J, with 17 bases between the two ends. The germline gives CDR1 MDHEN, CDR2 SYDVKM. The CDR3: CASSSGTGTLNQPQHF. For the CDR3, the DNA is TGTGCCAGCAGTTCCGGGACCGGGACGTTAAATCAGCCCCAGCATTTT.

The chain carries TRBV28 and TRBJ2-7; D uncertain. The CDR3 totals 11 residues. Trimming pared 6 bases from V and 6 bases from J, leaving 9 bases between. CDR1 and CDR2 from the germline V gene are MDHEN and SYDVKM. The CDR3 sequence is CASSYRVEQYF. CDR3 DNA sequence: TGTGCCAGCAGCTACCGGGTCGAGCAGTACTTC.

V and J are TRBV28 and TRBJ2-5; 8 bases are a match to TRBD1. The germline CDR1 and CDR2 sequences are MDHEN and SYDVKM. The CDR3 sequence is 15 residues long. The junction had 11 bases not matched to a gene; V was cut back by 6 bases and J by 5 bases. CDR3 DNA sequence: TGTGCCAGCAGCGAACGACAGGGGAGATGGGAGACCCAGTACTTC. It is translated as CASSERQGRWETQYF.

The chain uses TRBV25-1 and TRBJ2-7; 11 bases fit TRBD2. This CDR3 spans 14 amino acids. Per the germline V gene, CDR1 is MGHDK and CDR2 is SYGVNS. The V gene end was trimmed by 5 bases and the J gene end by 2 bases; junction bases not matched to a gene: 2. CDR3 residues: CASSSTSGTYEQYF. CDR3 DNA sequence: TGTGCCAGCAGTTCGACTAGCGGGACCTACGAGCAGTACTTC.

The CDR3 loop is CASSYVQGAGANVLTF. The CDR3 region has the DNA TGTGCCAGCAGCTACGTACAGGGGGCTGGGGCCAACGTCCTGACTTTC. V usage is TRBV7-3 and J usage is TRBJ2-6; 8 positions agree with TRBD1. This CDR3 has 16 amino acids. The V segment lost 4 bases and the J segment 2 bases; nucleotides outside the gene matches: 4. Germline values: CDR1 SGHTA, CDR2 FQGTGA.

With respect to this clone: The sample holds other DNA sequences that translate to the same CDR3. The J gene is TRBJ2-5, the V gene TRBV30, with D hard to call. This CDR3 contains 13 residues. Germline assignment: CDR1 GTSNPN and CDR2 SVGIG (reference sequence). Trimming removed 0 bases at V and 2 bases at J, with 7 bases between. The CDR3 nucleotides are TGTGCCTGGAGTGTACGGCGTCAAGAGACCCAGTACTTC. This translates into CAWSVRRQETQYF.

The gene calls are TRBV7-2 and TRBJ2-3; 8 bases are shared with TRBD1. Losses at the gene ends were 5 bases for V and 2 bases for J; bases not matched to a gene: 6. Germline CDR1 and CDR2: SGHTA and FQGNSA. The CDR3 covers 15 residues. The CDR3 loop is CASSPRQGNTDTQYF. CDR3 DNA sequence: TGTGCCAGCAGCCCTCGACAGGGGAACACAGATACGCAGTATTTT.

This chain connects TRBV6-1 to TRBJ1-2, with D uncertain. Looked up from germline, CDR1 is MNHNS and CDR2 is SASEGT. V gave up 0 bases and J gave up 4 bases, with 9 bases separating them. This CDR3 has 14 amino acids. CDR3: CASSEALSLYGYTF. Here the CDR3 DNA reads TGTGCCAGCAGTGAAGCGCTCAGCCTCTATGGCTACACCTTC.

The chain recombines TRBV6-2 or TRBV6-3 with TRBJ2-2; D gene unclear. Germline V CDR1 and CDR2: MNHEY, SVGEGT. The V gene lost 2 bases and the J gene lost 4 bases, with 8 bases spanning the gap. This CDR3 is built from 14 residues. DNA of the CDR3: TGTGCCAGCAGTTACGGGGAAGGCACCGGGGAGCTGTTTTTT. Its translation is CASSYGEGTGELFF.

The chain joins TRBV18 to TRBJ2-1, with 8 bases identical to TRBD2. Germline CDR1 and CDR2: KGHSH and LQKENI. With V trimmed by 3 bases and J by 2 bases, 3 bases remained unmatched. CDR3 length: 15 residues. This CDR3 reads CASSPSGITYNEQFF. CDR3 in DNA: TGTGCCAGCTCACCTAGCGGGATAACCTACAATGAGCAGTTCTTC.

The rearrangement uses TRBV30 and TRBJ1-1; D call uncertain. The ends were cut back, 3 bases at V and 4 bases at J, with 15 bases in the middle. The CDR3 has 14 residues. The V gene's germline CDR1 is GTSNPN and CDR2 SVGIG (reference sequence). The CDR3 here is CAWRGAPRTTEAFF. The CDR3 DNA follows: TGTGCCTGGAGGGGTGCCCCGAGGACCACTGAAGCTTTCTTT.

The V call is TRBV7-9, the J call TRBJ2-7; 8 bases fit TRBD1. Trimming removed 5 bases from V and 8 bases from J; junction bases left unmatched: 8. CDR1 is SEHNR, CDR2 FQNEAQ, per germline (reference sequence). CDR3 size: 13 residues. The CDR3 sequence is CASSQQQGEKQYF. CDR3 DNA: TGTGCCAGCAGCCAACAACAGGGGGAGAAGCAGTACTTC.

The chain employs TRBV28 and TRBJ2-7, with 9 bases matching TRBD1. V shed 7 bases, J shed 3 bases, and the junction held 4 bases outside the gene matches. This CDR3 is built from 13 residues. Germline CDR1 MDHEN, CDR2 SYDVKM. The CDR3 spells CASTGTGYYEQYF. The CDR3, as DNA: TGTGCCAGCACCGGGACAGGGTACTACGAGCAGTACTTC.

This rearrangement joins TRBV7-6 to TRBJ1-5, with a possible D match to TRBD1 (6 bases). The germline V and J ends were trimmed by 5 bases and 0 bases, with 11 bases remaining between them. The germline gives CDR1 SGHVS, CDR2 FNYEAQ. The CDR3 has 15 amino acids. The CDR3 sequence is CASSPGQYSNQPQHF. CDR3 DNA: TGTGCCAGCAGCCCCGGACAGTATAGCAATCAGCCCCAGCATTTT.

V is TRBV5-1 and J is TRBJ2-7; 12 nucleotides match TRBD2. The CDR3 totals 15 residues. Germline values: CDR1 SGHRS, CDR2 YFSETQ. V shed 4 bases, J shed 5 bases, and the junction held 7 bases outside the gene matches. The CDR3 loop reads CASSPPSGGANEQYF. As DNA, the CDR3 is TGCGCCAGCAGCCCCCCTAGCGGGGGGGCGAACGAGCAGTACTTC.

J is TRBJ2-7 and V is TRBV7-6, with 8 bases identical to TRBD1. Germline lookup yields CDR1 SGHVS and CDR2 FNYEAQ. The CDR3 is made up of 16 amino acids. The trim removed 4 bases at V and 2 bases at J, leaving 10 bases unmatched. CDR3 in amino acids: CASSSLTGGFAYEQYF. CDR3 DNA: TGTGCCAGCAGCTCGTTAACAGGGGGGTTCGCCTACGAGCAGTACTTC.

The genes are TRBV10-3 and TRBJ1-3; no firm D call. Germline lookup yields CDR1 ENHRY and CDR2 SYGVKD. Trimming left V 10 bases short and J 0 bases short, with 13 bases between. The length of the CDR3 is 14 residues. In DNA form, the CDR3 reads TGTGCCACCCAGGACGGAAGCTCTGGAAACACCATATATTTT. Its translation is CATQDGSSGNTIYF.

The genes are TRBV5-1 and TRBJ2-2, with 7 bases matching TRBD1. The V gene end was trimmed by 3 bases and the J gene end by 2 bases; junction bases not matched to a gene: 7. The V gene's germline CDR1 is SGHRS and CDR2 YFSETQ. This CDR3 is 16 amino acids long. The CDR3: CASSSPGQLNTGELFF. DNA of the CDR3: TGCGCCAGCAGCTCCCCGGGACAGCTTAACACCGGGGAGCTGTTTTTT. Filled out from reference TRBV5-1 and TRBJ2-2, the complete variable domain reads KAGVTQTPRYLIKTRGQQVTLSCSPISGHRSVSWYQQTPGQGLQFLFEYFSETQRNKGNFPGRFSGRQFSNSRSEMNVSTLELGDSALYLCASSSPGQLNTGELFFGEGSRLTVL.

The V and J genes are TRBV13 and TRBJ1-3, with no clear D. Germline-derived CDR1 and CDR2 are PRHDT and FYEKMQ (reference sequence). V was shortened by 4 bases and J by 0 bases, with 10 bases between the two germline ends. The CDR3 is made up of 15 amino acids. The CDR3 is CASSSEGSSGNTIYF. Written as DNA, the CDR3 is TGTGCCAGCAGCTCAGAGGGCAGCTCTGGAAACACCATATATTTT.

CDR3 nucleotide sequence: TGTGCCAGCAGTGAAGTCGGCTTTTTCAATCAGCCCCAGCATTTT. This codes for CASSEVGFFNQPQHF. This chain joins TRBV6-1 and TRBJ1-5; no clear D gene. The germline CDR1 and CDR2 sequences are MNHNS and SASEGT. V was pared by 1 base and J by 3 bases, with 10 bases between. This CDR3 is built from 15 residues.